The rows below give T cell receptor beta chains drawn from one sample of a study of shared clonotypes between healthy human individuals. Assay: immunoSEQ multiplex PCR; the TCRdb copy retains only in-frame clones and omits some. The table has roughly 2 million clones, approximately 96% seen once. Sequenced: naive CD4+ T cells sorted from blood. The receptors come from a man between 18 and 29 years old in good health. CDR3s include the opening cysteine and the closing phenylalanine or tryptophan. A D gene is named only where the DNA matches it firmly. Size is stated for part of the rows, as once, few or many counts, or as a class when the clone is expanded.

TRBD1 TRBJ1-1 TRBV30 NA TGTGCCTGGAGTCGAACCCAGGGGGCGTCTGAAGCTTTCTTT CAWSRTQGASEAFF
TRBD2 TRBJ2-1 TRBV7-2 NA TGTGCCAGCAGCGGTGGGACTAGCGGCTCCTACAATGAGCAGTTCTTC CASSGGTSGSYNEQFF
TRBD1 TRBJ2-3 TRBV5-1 NA TGCGCCAGCAGCTTGGAGGGACAGCCGACAGATACGCAGTATTTT CASSLEGQPTDTQYF
TRBD1 TRBJ1-5 TRBV19 few TGTGCCAGTACCCCGACAGGGGATCAGCCCCAGCATTTT CASTPTGDQPQHF
NA TRBJ2-5 TRBV28 NA TGTGCCAGCAGTTTGAGGGGGGCCCGGGAGACCCAGTACTTC CASSLRGARETQYF
TRBD1 TRBJ2-7 TRBV18 NA TGTGCCAGCTCACGGACAGGGGACACACCCTACGAGCAGTACTTC CASSRTGDTPYEQYF
NA TRBJ2-5 TRBV18 NA TGTGCCAGCTCCCTACAGGGTTCGTTTACCCAAGAGACCCAGTACTTC CASSLQGSFTQETQYF
NA TRBJ1-1 TRBV2 NA TGTGCCAGCACGACAGGACGGAACACTGAAGCTTTCTTT CASTTGRNTEAFF
NA TRBJ1-2 TRBV7-9 NA TGTGCCAGCAGCTTAGTCGGGATCCCTAACTATGGCTACACCTTC CASSLVGIPNYGYTF
NA TRBJ1-5 TRBV28 NA TGTGCCAGCAGTGCCCCCCCAAGAAATCAGCCCCAGCATTTT CASSAPPRNQPQHF
NA TRBJ2-7 TRBV11-2 NA TGTGCCAGCAGCTCCGGTTCCCACGAGCAGTACTTC CASSSGSHEQYF
NA TRBJ2-3 TRBV5-6 NA TGTGCCAGCAGCCTTTCCCTAGATACGCAGTATTTT CASSLSLDTQYF
NA TRBJ2-3 TRBV25-1 NA TGTGCCAGTGGAGATACGCAGTATTTT CASGDTQYF
TRBD1 TRBJ1-2 TRBV7-9 NA TGTGCCAGCAGCTTAGCGCTGGGACAGGCACGATATGGCTACACCTTC CASSLALGQARYGYTF
NA TRBJ1-5 TRBV10-3 NA TGTGCCATCAGTGAGTCGGGGGGAAGCAATCAGCCCCAGCATTTT CAISESGGSNQPQHF
NA TRBJ2-3 TRBV6-5 NA TGTGCCAGCAGTTGGACAAACACAGATACGCAGTATTTT CASSWTNTDTQYF
NA TRBJ2-7 TRBV2 NA TGTGCCACTGGACAGCAGGCCTACGAGCAGTACTTC CATGQQAYEQYF
NA TRBJ2-7 TRBV30 NA TGTGCCTGGACGCGACAGGAACCCTACGAGCAGTACTTC CAWTRQEPYEQYF
NA TRBJ1-2 TRBV5-1 NA TGCGCCAGCAGCTTGGCATCGCAGGACTATGGCTACACCTTC CASSLASQDYGYTF
TRBD1 TRBJ1-5 TRBV2 NA TGTGCCAGCAGTGAAAAGATCCAGGGGGGCCAGCCCCAGCATTTT CASSEKIQGGQPQHF
TRBD1 TRBJ2-1 TRBV10-3 NA TGTGCCATCACCGGGACAGGGGGTCACAATGAGCAGTTCTTC CAITGTGGHNEQFF
NA TRBJ1-5 TRBV6-5 once TGTGCCAGCAGTTACGGAGTCAATCAGCCCCAGCATTTT CASSYGVNQPQHF
TRBD2 TRBJ2-3 TRBV6-5 once TGTGCCAGCAACCGGGGGGGCACAGATACGCAGTATTTT CASNRGGTDTQYF
NA TRBJ1-6 TRBV7-6 NA TGTGCCAGCAGCTGGGGCTCAAATTCACCCCTCCACTTT CASSWGSNSPLHF
NA TRBJ1-4 TRBV27 NA TGTGCCAGCAGTTTGGCGGGGAATGTTGAAAAACTGTTTTTT CASSLAGNVEKLFF
NA TRBJ1-2 TRBV9 NA TGTGCCAGCAGCGTAGTGGCAGGGCCCGAAATCTATGGCTACACCTTC CASSVVAGPEIYGYTF
NA TRBJ2-1 TRBV6-1 once TGTGCCAGCGCGGTGCAGCGAGGCGACAATGAGCAGTTCTTC CASAVQRGDNEQFF
NA TRBJ1-1 TRBV30 NA TGTGCCTGGAGTTCAGAGGATCGGGCTTTCTTT CAWSSEDRAFF
NA TRBJ2-7 TRBV11-2 once TGTGCCAGCAGCTTAATGTACGAGCAGTACTTC CASSLMYEQYF
NA TRBJ2-7 TRBV5-1 NA TGCGCCAGCAGCTCTGCACAGGGAAAGCAGTACTTC CASSSAQGKQYF
NA TRBJ1-1 TRBV19 NA TGTGCCAGTAGTATTGCCCCCCTGGGGGCTGAAGCTTTCTTT CASSIAPLGAEAFF
TRBD2 TRBJ2-2 TRBV9 NA TGTGCCAGCAGCCCCCAGGGAGCGGGGGGGATAAACACCGGGGAGCTGTTTTTT CASSPQGAGGINTGELFF
TRBD2 TRBJ2-2 TRBV10-3 NA TGTGCCATCAGTAGCGGGATGAACACCGGGGAGCTGTTTTTT CAISSGMNTGELFF
TRBD1 TRBJ2-5 TRBV11-1 NA TGTGCCAGCAGCGGGGACAGGGCTTCTCGAGAGACCCAGTACTTC CASSGDRASRETQYF
NA TRBJ1-1 TRBV11-2 NA TGTGCCAGCAGCTTAGATGTTGGGGGAGCTGGATGGAGCACTGAAGCTTTCTTT CASSLDVGGAGWSTEAFF
NA TRBJ2-5 TRBV4-1 NA TGCGCCAGCAGCCAATCCGAAATCAGGGAGACCCAGTACTTC CASSQSEIRETQYF